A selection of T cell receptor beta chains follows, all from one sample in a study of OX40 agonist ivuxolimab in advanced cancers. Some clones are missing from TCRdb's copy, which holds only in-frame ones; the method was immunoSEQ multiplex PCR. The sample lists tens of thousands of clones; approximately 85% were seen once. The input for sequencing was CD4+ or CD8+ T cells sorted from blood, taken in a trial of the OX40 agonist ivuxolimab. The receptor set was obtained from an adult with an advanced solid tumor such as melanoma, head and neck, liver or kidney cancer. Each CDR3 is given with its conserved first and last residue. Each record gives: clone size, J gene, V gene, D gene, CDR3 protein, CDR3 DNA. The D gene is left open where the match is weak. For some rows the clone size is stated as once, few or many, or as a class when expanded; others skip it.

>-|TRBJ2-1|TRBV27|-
CASSFGSGDVQKQFF
TGTGCCAGCAGTTTTGGTAGTGGGGACGTTCAAAAGCAGTTCTTC
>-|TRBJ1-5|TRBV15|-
CATSEPELGEPQHF
TGTGCCACCAGCGAACCTGAACTCGGGGAACCCCAGCATTTT
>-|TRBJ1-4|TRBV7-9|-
CASAGEDEKLFF
TGTGCCAGCGCGGGCGAGGATGAAAAACTGTTTTTT
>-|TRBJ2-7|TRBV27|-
CASRQVTSYEQYF
TGTGCCAGCAGGCAAGTCACCTCCTACGAGCAGTACTTC
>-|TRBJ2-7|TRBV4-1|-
CASSQRGDGLYEQYF
TGCGCCAGCAGCCAAAGGGGGGACGGCCTCTACGAGCAGTACTTC
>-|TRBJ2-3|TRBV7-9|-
CASSPLESTDTQYF
TGTGCCAGCAGCCCCCTGGAAAGCACAGATACGCAGTATTTT
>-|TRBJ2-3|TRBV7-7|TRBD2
CASSLEWGSGGDTQYF
TGTGCCAGCAGCTTAGAATGGGGAAGCGGGGGAGATACGCAGTATTTT
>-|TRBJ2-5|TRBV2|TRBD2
CASSAPLAGGEETQYF
TGTGCCAGCAGCGCCCCTCTAGCGGGGGGGGAAGAGACCCAGTACTTC
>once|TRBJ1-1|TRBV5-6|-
CASSLFSFVAPNTEAFF
TGTGCCAGCAGCTTGTTCAGTTTTGTCGCCCCAAACACTGAAGCTTTCTTT
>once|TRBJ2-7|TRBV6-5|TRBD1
CASSYGTGGYEQYF
TGTGCCAGCAGTTACGGGACAGGCGGTTACGAGCAGTACTTC
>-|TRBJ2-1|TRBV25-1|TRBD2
CASSDSAGYNEQFF
TGTGCCAGCAGTGATTCAGCGGGATACAATGAGCAGTTCTTC
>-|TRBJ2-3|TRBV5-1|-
CASSLRGADTQYF
TGCGCCAGCAGCTTGCGGGGTGCAGATACGCAGTATTTT
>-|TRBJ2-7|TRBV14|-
CASSQDGGLGQYF
TGTGCCAGCAGCCAAGATGGGGGATTGGGGCAGTACTTC
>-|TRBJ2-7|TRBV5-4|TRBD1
CASSDRDSTYEQYF
TGTGCCAGCAGCGACCGGGACAGTACCTACGAGCAGTACTTC
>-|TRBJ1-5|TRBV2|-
CASRHRVANQPQHF
TGTGCCAGCAGGCACAGGGTCGCCAATCAGCCCCAGCATTTT
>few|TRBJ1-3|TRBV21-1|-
CASSTCPSSGNTIYF
TGTGCCAGCAGCACCTGTCCTAGCTCTGGAAACACCATATATTTT
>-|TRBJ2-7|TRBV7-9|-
CASSQPMGDEQYF
TGTGCCAGCAGCCAACCGATGGGGGACGAGCAGTACTTC
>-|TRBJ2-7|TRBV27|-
CASSTASSDHEQYF
TGTGCCAGCAGTACCGCATCTAGCGATCACGAGCAGTACTTC
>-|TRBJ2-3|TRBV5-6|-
CASSLGGRQGLTDTQYF
TGTGCCAGCAGCTTGGGGGGGCGCCAGGGCCTCACAGATACGCAGTATTTT
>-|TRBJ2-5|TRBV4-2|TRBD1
CASSQAGTGQETQYF
TGTGCCAGCAGCCAAGCCGGGACAGGGCAAGAGACCCAGTACTTC
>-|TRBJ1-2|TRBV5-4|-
CASSFHHSTGNGYTF
TGTGCCAGCAGCTTCCACCACAGCACAGGGAATGGCTACACCTTC
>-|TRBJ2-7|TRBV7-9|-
CASSLRDGPYEQYF
TGTGCCAGCAGCTTACGAGACGGGCCTTACGAGCAGTACTTC
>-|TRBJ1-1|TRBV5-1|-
CASRRGNTEAFF
TGCGCCAGCAGGCGAGGGAACACTGAAGCTTTCTTT
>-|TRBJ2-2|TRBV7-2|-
CASSLLGAGELFF
TGTGCCAGCAGCCTACTAGGGGCCGGGGAGCTGTTTTTT
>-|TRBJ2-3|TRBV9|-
CASSYDADTQYF
TGTGCCAGCAGCTATGATGCAGATACGCAGTATTTT
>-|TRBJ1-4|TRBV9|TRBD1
CASSGRTGEKLFF
TGTGCCAGCAGCGGGAGGACAGGTGAAAAACTGTTTTTT
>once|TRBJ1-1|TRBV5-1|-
CASSYRTNTEAFF
TGCGCCAGCAGCTACAGAACGAACACTGAAGCTTTCTTT
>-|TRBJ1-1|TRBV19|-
CASTPDRALEAEAFF
TGTGCCAGTACCCCAGACCGGGCTCTGGAAGCTGAAGCTTTCTTT
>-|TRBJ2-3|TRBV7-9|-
CASSLDQSSTDTQYF
TGTGCCAGCAGCTTGGACCAGTCGAGCACAGATACGCAGTATTTT
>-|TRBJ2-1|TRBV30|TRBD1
CAHRQGIYNEQFF
TGTGCTCACCGACAGGGCATCTACAATGAGCAGTTCTTC
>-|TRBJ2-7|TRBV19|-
CASSVGHAAYEQYF
TGTGCCAGTAGTGTGGGACACGCTGCCTACGAGCAGTACTTC
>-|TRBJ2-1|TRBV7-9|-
CASRTDSLTSSYNEQFF
TGTGCCAGCAGGACGGACAGTCTTACAAGCTCCTACAATGAGCAGTTCTTC
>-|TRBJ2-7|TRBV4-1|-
CASSQEQGSSYEQYF
TGCGCCAGCAGCCAAGAACAGGGCTCCTCCTACGAGCAGTACTTC
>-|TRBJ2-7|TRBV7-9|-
CASSLGGGSLSYEQYF
TGTGCCAGCAGCTTAGGCGGGGGCAGCCTCTCCTACGAGCAGTACTTC
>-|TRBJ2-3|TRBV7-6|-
CASSSSPSPTDTQYF
TGTGCCAGCAGCTCCTCGCCATCCCCCACAGATACGCAGTATTTT
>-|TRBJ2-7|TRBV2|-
CASRYSYEQYF
TGTGCCAGCAGGTACAGCTACGAGCAGTACTTC
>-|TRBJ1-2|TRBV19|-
CATRALRLNEANYGYTF
TGTGCCACGAGGGCCTTGAGGTTGAATGAGGCTAACTATGGCTACACCTTC
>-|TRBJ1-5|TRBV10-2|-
CASSASSNQPQHF
TGCGCCAGCAGTGCCTCTAGCAATCAGCCCCAGCATTTT
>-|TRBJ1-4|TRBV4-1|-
CASSLVANEKLFF
TGCGCCAGCAGCCTAGTGGCTAATGAAAAACTGTTTTTT
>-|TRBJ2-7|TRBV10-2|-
CASSELLVHEQYF
TGCGCCAGCAGTGAACTGTTGGTCCACGAGCAGTACTTC
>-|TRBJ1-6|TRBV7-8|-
CASTMGSGYNSPLHF
TGTGCCAGCACGATGGGGTCCGGGTATAATTCACCCCTCCACTTT
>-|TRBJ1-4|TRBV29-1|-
CSAHEPGATNEKLFF
TGCAGCGCCCATGAGCCGGGGGCAACTAATGAAAAACTGTTTTTT
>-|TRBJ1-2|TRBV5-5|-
CASSLAGDNGYTF
TGTGCCAGCAGCTTGGCAGGTGATAACGGCTACACCTTC
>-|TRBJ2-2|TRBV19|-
CASSIEEGIGGELFF
TGTGCCAGTAGTATAGAGGAGGGGATAGGCGGGGAGCTGTTTTTT
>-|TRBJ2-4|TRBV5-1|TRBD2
CASSLAGGGIQYF
TGCGCCAGCAGCTTGGCGGGGGGTGGCATTCAGTACTTC
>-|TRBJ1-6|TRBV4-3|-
CASSPMPGTPLHF
TGCGCCAGCAGCCCGATGCCCGGGACACCCCTCCACTTT
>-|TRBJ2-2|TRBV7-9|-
CASSLDGELFF
TGTGCCAGCAGCTTAGACGGGGAGCTGTTTTTT
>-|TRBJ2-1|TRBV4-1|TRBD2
CASSYPGTSRNEQFF
TGCGCCAGCAGCTACCCCGGGACTAGCCGGAATGAGCAGTTCTTC
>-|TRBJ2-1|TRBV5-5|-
CASSLAVLGRGAHEQFF
TGTGCCAGCAGCTTGGCCGTCTTGGGCAGGGGCGCCCATGAGCAGTTCTTC